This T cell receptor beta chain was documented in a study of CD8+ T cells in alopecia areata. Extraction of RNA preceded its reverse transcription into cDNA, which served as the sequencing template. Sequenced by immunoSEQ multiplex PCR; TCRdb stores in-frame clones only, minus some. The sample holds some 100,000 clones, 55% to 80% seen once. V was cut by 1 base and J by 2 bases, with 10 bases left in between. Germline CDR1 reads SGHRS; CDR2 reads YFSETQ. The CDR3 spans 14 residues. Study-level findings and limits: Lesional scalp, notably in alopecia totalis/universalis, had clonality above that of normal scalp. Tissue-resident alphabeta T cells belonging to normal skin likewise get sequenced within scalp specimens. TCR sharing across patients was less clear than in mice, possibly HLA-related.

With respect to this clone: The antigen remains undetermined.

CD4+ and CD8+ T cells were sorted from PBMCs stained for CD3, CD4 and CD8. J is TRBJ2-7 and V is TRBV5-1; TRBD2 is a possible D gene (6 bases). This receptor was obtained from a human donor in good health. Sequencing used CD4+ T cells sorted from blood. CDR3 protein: CASSLSGGTYEQYF. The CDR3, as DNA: TGCGCCAGCAGCTTGTCCGGGGGAACCTACGAGCAGTACTTC.